This TCR beta chain originates from a study of blood T cell repertoires in COVID-19. Across the whole study: From T cells, B-cell-depleted T cells, or PBMCs came the material, which was cDNA or gDNA.

In the authors' workflow: Amplified reference gene primers provided the basis for estimating nucleated cell counts. The protocol was immunoSEQ multiplex PCR, while the TCRdb copy is restricted to in-frame clones and leaves out a portion. Clonal size and the V and J genes are those of that table, whereas D and trimming came from the DNA. The sample lists about 440,000 clones; approximately 88% were seen once. V gave up 3 bases and J gave up 7 bases, with 12 bases separating them. The CDR3 runs to 13 residues. This rearrangement joins TRBV12-3 or TRBV12-4 to TRBJ1-1; no clear D gene. Specimen: peripheral blood. The receptor comes from a woman between 45 and 65 years old with COVID-19, enrolled during active disease. CDR3 protein: CASSLAGGIEAFF. CDR3 sequence (DNA): TGTGCCAGCAGTTTGGCGGGTGGGATTGAAGCTTTCTTT.